This T cell receptor beta chain was sequenced for a study of early T cells in non-severe SARS-CoV-2 infection. Study details: Bulk RNA from unsorted whole blood was sequenced; chains were unpaired. Findings and caveats of the study: Comparison of clonotypes with VDJdb favored anti-spike CD8 responses while missing private and CD4 specificities.

This clonotype was counted ten times or more. As yet, its antigen is unknown. As part of library construction, unique molecular identifiers were attached to individual cDNA molecules. Each CDR3 protein is one row after TCRdb ran MiXCR on the 5' RACE reads. The sample holds 55,000 or so distinct CDR3 sequences, roughly 6.2% seen once. V was cut by 7 bases and J by 5 bases, with 15 bases left in between. This CDR3 is built from 12 residues. In germline, CDR1 is GTSNPN, CDR2 SVGIG (reference sequence). This chain connects TRBV30 to TRBJ2-7; maybe TRBD1 (6 bases). Sequencing used whole blood. The clonotype originates from an adult who was a healthcare worker with PCR-confirmed SARS-CoV-2 infection or an uninfected control (not recorded which). DNA for the CDR3: TGTGCCTCCTCAAGGGGGTATAACGAGCAGTACTTC. This sequence encodes CASSRGYNEQYF.